These T cell receptor beta chains were read from a single sample in a study of blood T cell repertoires in COVID-19. Here immunoSEQ multiplex PCR was the method, and the copy in TCRdb shows in-frame clones only, minus some. This table has 150,000 to 250,000 clones, around 94% appearing once. Sample: peripheral blood. The receptors originated from a man in his thirties or forties with COVID-19, enrolled during active disease. Each CDR3 is given with its conserved first and last residue. A D gene is named only where the DNA matches it firmly. Clone size is stated in some rows and not others, as once, few, many or a class when expanded.

TRBV4-1,NA,TRBJ2-1,TRBD2,TGCGCCAGCAGCCACCTTCTAGCGGGGGTCTACAATGAGCAGTTCTTC,CASSHLLAGVYNEQFF
TRBV5-4,NA,TRBJ1-2,TRBD1,TGTGCCAGCAGCTTGGACCCTGGACAGGCTAACTATGGCTACACCTTC,CASSLDPGQANYGYTF
TRBV19,NA,TRBJ1-4,NA,TGTGCCAGTAGTAGGTCAGATGCAACTAATGAAAAACTGTTTTTT,CASSRSDATNEKLFF
TRBV19,NA,TRBJ2-3,TRBD1,TGTGCCAGTACCCCAGGGACAGGGATAGATACGCAGTATTTT,CASTPGTGIDTQYF
TRBV5-5,NA,TRBJ2-2,TRBD1,TGTGCCAGCAGCCCCCAGGGGGCCGTTATCGGGGAGCTGTTTTTT,CASSPQGAVIGELFF
TRBV14,NA,TRBJ2-7,TRBD2,TGTGCCAGCAGCCAGGGACTAGCGGGGGTTACCTACGAGCAGTACTTC,CASSQGLAGVTYEQYF
TRBV6-1,NA,TRBJ1-2,TRBD1,TGTGCCAGCAGTGAAGGCAGGGGGCTCTGGGGCTACACCTTC,CASSEGRGLWGYTF
TRBV19,NA,TRBJ1-1,TRBD1,TGTGCCAGTAGTATAGGACAGGGGAGCACTGAAGCTTTCTTT,CASSIGQGSTEAFF
TRBV12-3/TRBV12-4,NA,TRBJ1-2,TRBD1,TGTGCCAGCAGTACGACAGGGCTCTATGGCTACACCTTC,CASSTTGLYGYTF
TRBV6-5,NA,TRBJ1-5,NA,TGTGCCAGCAGGCAGGGGTTAGGTCAGCCCCAGCATTTT,CASRQGLGQPQHF
TRBV6-1,NA,TRBJ2-5,NA,TGTGCCAGCAGTGAAGCCGGGGGACCAGAGACCCAGTACTTC,CASSEAGGPETQYF
TRBV10-3,NA,TRBJ1-1,TRBD1,TGTGCCATCAGTGACAGGGGGGAGAACACTGAAGCTTTCTTT,CAISDRGENTEAFF
TRBV29-1,NA,TRBJ2-7,TRBD2,TGCAGCGTCACTAGCGGGGGGGCCTACGAGCAGTACTTC,CSVTSGGAYEQYF
TRBV9,NA,TRBJ2-5,NA,TGTGCCAGCAGCGTAGTAGGTAGCTCAGCAGAGACCCAGTACTTC,CASSVVGSSAETQYF
TRBV24-1,once,TRBJ1-2,TRBD1,TGTGCCACCAGTGACTCGGGACAGTCCTATGGCTACACCTTC,CATSDSGQSYGYTF
TRBV11-2,once,TRBJ1-1,NA,TGTGCCAGCAGCTTTGGTCAGGGAGGGAACACTGAAGCTTTCTTT,CASSFGQGGNTEAFF
TRBV5-3,NA,TRBJ2-5,TRBD2,TGTGCCAGAAGCTTGGTCTGCGGGGGGAGGGTGAAGACCCAGTACTTC,CARSLVCGGRVKTQYF
TRBV28,NA,TRBJ2-6,NA,TGTGCCAGCAGCCTCCAGGGTGGTGGGGCCAACGTCCTGACTTTC,CASSLQGGGANVLTF
TRBV2,NA,TRBJ2-3,TRBD2,TGTGCCAGCACGGGGGGGGCAGATACGCAGTATTTT,CASTGGADTQYF
TRBV2,NA,TRBJ1-6,TRBD1,TGTGCCAGCCTCCGGGACAGCGTCTCACCCCTCCACTTT,CASLRDSVSPLHF
TRBV6-5,NA,TRBJ1-5,TRBD1,TGTGCCAGCAGTTACCGGGGACAGGGGGGTCAGCCCCAGCATTTT,CASSYRGQGGQPQHF
TRBV13,NA,TRBJ2-3,NA,TGTGCCAGCTTTAGTCCGGGACACAGCACAGATACGCAGTATTTT,CASFSPGHSTDTQYF
TRBV30,few,TRBJ1-2,TRBD1,TGTGCCTGGAGCCGGACAGGGCGAAACTATGGCTACACCTTC,CAWSRTGRNYGYTF
TRBV5-1,NA,TRBJ1-1,NA,TGCGCCAGCAGCTTTGGGGGGTTGAACACTGAAGCTTTCTTT,CASSFGGLNTEAFF
TRBV6-5,NA,TRBJ1-3,NA,TGTGCCAGCAGTTACCAGAGCCCACAGGGAAACACCATATATTTT,CASSYQSPQGNTIYF
TRBV6-2/TRBV6-3,NA,TRBJ2-7,TRBD2,TGTGCCAGCAGTCCGAGTTTGGGCCGACTTAGCGGGGGGGCCGGGGTCGACGAGCAGTACTTC,CASSPSLGRLSGGAGVDEQYF
TRBV18,NA,TRBJ2-1,TRBD1,TGTGCCAGCTCACCGCGGGACAGGGGCTACAATGAGCAGTTCTTC,CASSPRDRGYNEQFF
TRBV6-1,once,TRBJ1-2,TRBD1,TGTGCCAGCAGTGACAGGGGGCAGCTTTATGGCTACACCTTC,CASSDRGQLYGYTF
TRBV7-9,NA,TRBJ2-7,NA,TGTGCCAGCAGCTCCCCCGGGAGTTACGAGCAGTACTTC,CASSSPGSYEQYF
TRBV7-2,NA,TRBJ2-7,NA,TGTGCCAGCAGCCTTCAAGGAGGGAAACTCCACGAGCAGTACTTC,CASSLQGGKLHEQYF
TRBV27,NA,TRBJ1-2,NA,TGTGCCAGCAGTTTAGTACAGGGACCTAACTATGGCTACACCTTC,CASSLVQGPNYGYTF
TRBV11-2,NA,TRBJ1-1,NA,TGTGCCAGCAGCTTAGGATGGTCAGGGCCTGAAGCTTTCTTT,CASSLGWSGPEAFF
TRBV6-1,NA,TRBJ1-1,NA,TGTGCCAGCACTACCCTTGGAGGTGAAGCTTTCTTT,CASTTLGGEAFF
TRBV2,NA,TRBJ1-4,NA,TGTGCCAGCAGTTCGCGATCAACTAATGAAAAACTGTTTTTT,CASSSRSTNEKLFF
TRBV5-1,once,TRBJ2-1,TRBD1,TGCGCCAGCAGCTTGGACGGGACAGGCTACAATGAGCAGTTCTTC,CASSLDGTGYNEQFF
TRBV11-2,NA,TRBJ1-1,TRBD1,TGTGCCAGCAGAACCGGGGCAGGGGGGTACACTGAAGCTTTCTTT,CASRTGAGGYTEAFF
TRBV6-5,NA,TRBJ1-1,NA,TGTGCCAGCAGTTACCGCGCGGGGGGTACCCAGACTGAAGCTTTCTTT,CASSYRAGGTQTEAFF
TRBV9,NA,TRBJ2-2,NA,TGTGCCAGCAGCGCGCAGGATGCGAACACCGGGGAGCTGTTTTTT,CASSAQDANTGELFF
TRBV9,NA,TRBJ1-6,TRBD1,TGTGCCAGCAGCTCTACGGGACAGGGAAGTTCACCCCTCCACTTT,CASSSTGQGSSPLHF
TRBV5-1,NA,TRBJ1-4,TRBD1,TGCGCCAGCAGCTTGGAAGGGGGCAGGAGTCCAACTAATGAAAAACTGTTTTTT,CASSLEGGRSPTNEKLFF
TRBV29-1,once,TRBJ2-6,NA,TGCAGCGTTCGGGGAGCTGGGGCCAACGTCCTGACTTTC,CSVRGAGANVLTF
TRBV19,NA,TRBJ1-1,NA,TGTGCCAGTAGTATTAGCGGCCGGAACACTGAAGCTTTCTTT,CASSISGRNTEAFF
TRBV19,NA,TRBJ1-2,NA,TGTGCCAGTAGTAGACGACAGTACTATGGCTACACCTTC,CASSRRQYYGYTF
TRBV2,NA,TRBJ1-5,TRBD1,TGTGCCAGCAGTGTAGACAGGGTCAGCAATCAGCCCCAGCATTTT,CASSVDRVSNQPQHF
TRBV2,NA,TRBJ1-5,NA,TGTGCCAGCAGTGAAGTTGGGGGGGACGGGCAGCCCCAGCATTTT,CASSEVGGDGQPQHF
TRBV6-5,NA,TRBJ1-2,NA,TGTGCCAGCAGTGACTCCCGGACATCAGGTGGCTACACCTTC,CASSDSRTSGGYTF
TRBV6-5,NA,TRBJ2-4,TRBD2,TGTGCCAGCAACACCCCCGGCTCGGGGGGAAACATTCAGTACTTC,CASNTPGSGGNIQYF
TRBV30,NA,TRBJ1-5,NA,TGTGCCTGGAGTCTCGGAGCCAATCAGCCCCAGCATTTT,CAWSLGANQPQHF
TRBV23-1,once,TRBJ2-1,TRBD1,TGCGCCAGCATCACAGGGTGGCAGGGGGCGATAATCTTGGATGAGCAGTTCTTC,CASITGWQGAIILDEQFF
TRBV28,NA,TRBJ2-2,TRBD1,TGTGCCAGCAGTTTGGAACAGGGGAGTGGCGCCGGGGAGCTGTTTTTT,CASSLEQGSGAGELFF
TRBV18,NA,TRBJ2-5,TRBD1,TGTGCCAGCTCTCCGGGACAGGACCTCCAAGAGACCCAGTACTTC,CASSPGQDLQETQYF
TRBV5-1,NA,TRBJ1-2,TRBD1,TGCGCCAGCAGCCGTCGACAGGGAACCTCAAACTATGGCTACACCTTC,CASSRRQGTSNYGYTF
TRBV5-4,NA,TRBJ2-1,NA,TGTGCCAGCAGCTTGGGTACTAGGAGCTCCTACAATGAGCAGTTCTTC,CASSLGTRSSYNEQFF
TRBV27,NA,TRBJ2-3,TRBD1,TGTGCCAGCAGTTTGGACAGGGGGTCGGCAGATACGCAGTATTTT,CASSLDRGSADTQYF
TRBV10-1,NA,TRBJ1-4,NA,TGCGCCAGCAGTGAAGGTCAGGGGCGGCGGGAAAAACTGTTTTTT,CASSEGQGRREKLFF
TRBV27,NA,TRBJ1-5,TRBD1,TGTGCCAGCAGTTTAACCGAGACAGGGACCCAGCCCCAGCATTTT,CASSLTETGTQPQHF
TRBV12-3/TRBV12-4,NA,TRBJ1-2,TRBD1,TGTGCCAGCAGTGACAGGGGGGCCTATGGCTACACCTTC,CASSDRGAYGYTF